This T cell receptor (beta chain) was profiled in a study of cytomegalovirus exposure and HLA in healthy donors. Study-level points and caveats: It has been reported that TCR beta sequences accurately predicted the HLA-A and HLA-B alleles of most subjects. Overall, approximately 180 TCR beta chains were annotated as cytomegalovirus-associated. Association of 17,000 or so TCR beta sequences with HLA alleles was found at 0.05 false discovery rate in a later analysis. Analysis performed later showed TCR beta chains linked to HLA being more clonally expanded than equally common others.

This clone was seen more than once but under ten times. Its antigen is unknown. It was with 60 Vbeta and 13 Jbeta primers that the PCR ran. Measured with immunoSEQ multiplex PCR; TCRdb has only the in-frame clones, and not every one. This sample has 90,000 to 100,000 clones, with 76% found just once. CDR1 is LNHDA, CDR2 SQIVND, per germline (reference sequence). This CDR3 has 14 residues. The ends were cut back, 7 bases at V and 3 bases at J, with 15 bases in the middle. This chain joins TRBV19 and TRBJ1-1; tentatively, D is TRBD1 (5 bases). This receptor was obtained from a man aged 35-49 years in good health and CMV-seronegative. The sequencing sample was made of PBMCs. The CDR3 loop reads CASNRQSWDTEAFF. The DNA for the CDR3 is TGTGCCAGTAACCGACAGTCCTGGGACACTGAAGCTTTCTTT.